This T cell receptor (beta chain) was captured by sequencing in a study of T cells in Graves' hyperthyroidism and ophthalmopathy (dated by TCRdb to the late 2010s). In terms of the full investigation: To identify distinguishing TCR V-J signatures, a discovery cohort of some 100 patients was used, comprising 40 to 45 with Graves' ophthalmopathy and approximately 57 with stable Graves' hyperthyroidism. Whether ophthalmopathy could be predicted prospectively was tested in an independent validation cohort made up of roughly 20 hyperthyroidism patients plus 17 patients who later progressed to ophthalmopathy. The study also compared thyroid tissue and blood T-cell repertoires from five or six Graves' hyperthyroidism patients. Following sampling, methimazole starting at 30 mg daily was given to hyperthyroidism patients, and high-dose intravenous methylprednisolone was given to ophthalmopathy patients. The 85 to 100 discovery patients were divided at random into training and test sets in a 7:3 ratio. The paper describes TCR Vbeta CDR3 sequencing of more than 120 peripheral blood samples, made up of some 40 ophthalmopathy patients, around 78 hyperthyroidism patients and roughly 17 progressor patients.

The CDR3 covers 15 residues, taking in both the cysteine and the phenylalanine. The entry retains the CDR3 DNA only, 45 bases that are in frame from base 1. Deletion took 4 bases off V and 4 bases off J, with a span of 16 bases between the germline ends. Reading the germline V gene gives CDR1 LGHNA and CDR2 YNFKEQ. This clonotype appeared many times. It lacks a known antigen. No base qualities exist here, and no much larger clone lies one base off it. Paper-wide results and their limitations: In validation, the model predicted progression to ophthalmopathy with approximately 69% sensitivity and roughly 72% specificity, a median of around 6.6 months before onset. Ophthalmopathy was separated from stable hyperthyroidism by a 13 V-J signature model, with over 85% sensitivity and about 81% specificity obtained in cross-validation and 80%/75% obtained in testing. No statistical method was used to set the sample size in advance, and investigators knew the group allocation. Most expanded thyroid clonotypes (frequency above 0.001) were also detected in blood, a finding suggesting that blood repertoires may reflect thyroid immune responses.

TCR beta CDR3 regions were amplified from RNA transcripts. A first-round RT-PCR of the TCR CDR3 used the HTBI primer set with the Qiagen OneStep RT-PCR kit. Libraries were constructed in a second round of multiplex PCR, after which size selection and purification were carried out. Sequencing of the libraries was done on an Illumina HiSeq2000 using paired-end 100 bp reads. Regarding the original processing steps: SOAPnuke was used to process the raw data, with reads discarded if the reads contained adapters or uncalled bases, had a mean Phred below 15, or lacked an exact constant-primer or identifier match. High-quality paired reads were merged with COPE v1.2.5, and unique nucleotide sequences were defined as clonotypes. Clonotypes were aligned to IMGT TRBV, TRBD and TRBJ reference segments using MiTCR v1.1. Only V-J combinations with frequency above 0.0001, covering 99% to 99.2% of repertoires, were analysed. The TCS score was defined as F50 (clonal expansion) divided by E x V (chaos), with BLOSUM62-based TCRdist calculated between CDR3 peptides within each V-J. Welch's t-statistics and random forest reduced 514 V-J features to 13, which were used in a naive Bayes classifier (R e1071). Thyroid-blood repertoire similarity was quantified with the Morisita-Horn index. The public reads were run again by TCRdb, first through fastp at Q25 and then through MiXCR, and only productive beta chains were kept. Rows with one shared CDR3 protein collapse into an entry with the most common genes and DNA. The V and J calls shown here were made by TCRdb, not taken from the authors' results. The sample has roughly 570,000 distinct CDR3 sequences on record, around 45% of them singletons. The ten most abundant clones make up more than 7% of the sample.

A patient counted as having stable Graves' hyperthyroidism if no progression to ophthalmopathy occurred over 18 months of follow-up. Hyperthyroidism patients were newly diagnosed, had a disease duration of under 2 months, and were aged 18 to 65 years. The study excluded patients with uncontrolled infections, other autoimmune diseases, pregnancy or lactation. Diagnoses were established on the basis of clinical symptoms, serum thyroxine and TRAb, thyroid ultrasound, and orbital computed tomography. Trizol reagent was used to extract total RNA, and RNA quality was then checked on an Agilent 2100 Bioanalyzer.

The chain is assembled from TRBV4-2 and TRBJ2-5, and possibly TRBD2, on 6 matching bases. The sequence derives from a woman aged 18 to 35 with Graves' hyperthyroidism. Material: peripheral blood or thyroid tissue (not recorded which). The DNA sequence is TGTGCCAGCAGCCTCGGGACTCGTGGGGGAGAGACCCAGTACTTC. Its translation is CASSLGTRGGETQYF.